One sample yielded the 21 T cell receptor beta chains listed below, sequenced in a study of T-cell reconstitution after alpha-beta-depleted transplantation in children. Study observations and caveats: When one year had passed after transplant, most T-cell counts and diversity came from newly produced T cells.

Unique molecular identifiers were incorporated during preparation of the TCRbeta library. TCRdb used MiXCR to reprocess the PCR reads, holding one entry per CDR3 protein. The data hold about 300,000 distinct CDR3 sequences, with around 7.3% observed a single time. These receptors' targets are unknown. Sequenced material: peripheral blood, taken 360 days after TCRalphabeta/CD19-depleted stem cell transplant. The receptors come from a female patient between 2 and 15 years old who had a stem cell transplant for Fanconi anemia, so the T cells may come from the graft donor.

This clonotype was seen at least ten times. The gene calls are TRBV12-3 or TRBV12-4 and TRBJ2-5; 7 bases map to TRBD2. The ends lost 7 bases at V and 5 bases at J; junction bases unmatched: 7. The CDR3 sequence is 13 residues long. In nucleotides, the CDR3 is TGTGCCAGCACGGGTTGGGGAGGGGAGACCCAGTACTTC. Translation gives CASTGWGGETQYF.

Regarding this clonotype: This may be a read error: a much more frequent sequence differs by one nucleotide. This CDR3 reads CSARDDLGEAQYF. The CDR3 DNA sequence: TGCAGTGCCCGGGACGATCTTGGGGAGGCCCAGTACTTC. The V gene is TRBV20-1, the J gene TRBJ2-5, with D perhaps TRBD2 (6 bases). The V gene's germline CDR1 is DFQATT and CDR2 SNEGSKA (reference sequence). The V gene lost 6 bases and the J gene lost 9 bases, with 20 bases spanning the gap. The CDR3 sequence is 13 residues long.

The sample holds many counts of this clonotype. The chain combines TRBV12-3 or TRBV12-4 with TRBJ2-1; TRBD1 or TRBD2 may be the D gene (5 bases each). The CDR3 runs 11 residues. The V gene lost 3 bases and the J gene lost 8 bases, with 5 bases spanning the gap. The CDR3, as DNA: TGTGCCAGCAGTTTGGGGGATGAGCAGTTCTTC. Protein product: CASSLGDEQFF.

This clonotype was counted ten times or more. This chain joins TRBV4-3 and TRBJ1-3; possibly TRBD1 for D (6 bases). CDR3 length equals 17 residues. Trimming stripped 4 bases from V and 6 bases from J, with 22 bases between. CDR1 and CDR2 (germline): LGHNA, YSLEER. Here the CDR3 DNA reads TGCGCCAGCAGCCTGAATTACCGGGGGCTCCCAGTAAACACCATATATTTT. The encoded protein is CASSLNYRGLPVNTIYF.

In this sample, this clonotype turned up many times. V gene TRBV5-6 combines with J gene TRBJ2-7, with 9 bases fitting TRBD1. With V trimmed by 2 bases and J by 4 bases, 4 bases remained unmatched. This CDR3 comprises 14 residues. Germline lookup yields CDR1 SGHDT and CDR2 YYEEEE. The CDR3 nucleotides read TGTGCCAGCAGCTTAGACAGGGGGAGGTACGAGCAGTACTTC. It codes for CASSLDRGRYEQYF.

This clonotype was seen repeatedly, ten times or more. The V and J genes are TRBV12-3 or TRBV12-4 and TRBJ1-2; possible D gene TRBD1, 6 bases. The CDR3 spans 14 residues. V shed 5 bases and J shed 2 bases, with 12 bases lying between them. The CDR3 nucleotides read TGTGCCAGCAGTGCCCTCAGGGGCAACTATGGCTACACCTTC. It encodes CASSALRGNYGYTF.

The V call is TRBV3-1, the J call TRBJ2-3, with 7 positions matching TRBD1. The trim removed 2 bases at V and 5 bases at J, leaving 19 bases unmatched. Per germline, CDR1 LGHDT and CDR2 YNNKEL (reference sequence). This CDR3 has 19 residues. In nucleotides, the CDR3 is TGTGCCAGCAGCCAATATGCAGATAAAGACGACAGGGAACAAGATACGCAGTATTTT. It encodes CASSQYADKDDREQDTQYF.

A few counts support this clonotype. The chain employs TRBV7-9 and TRBJ1-1, with D uncertain. The ends were cut back, 1 base at V and 0 bases at J, with 12 bases in the middle. The germline gives CDR1 SEHNR, CDR2 FQNEAQ (reference sequence). The CDR3 spans 16 residues. CDR3 DNA sequence: TGTGCCAGCAGCTTAGTCGCAGGCTTGATGAACACTGAAGCTTTCTTT. Its protein product is CASSLVAGLMNTEAFF.

This clonotype was detected a few times. The rearrangement joins TRBV25-1 to TRBJ2-2; the D gene is possibly TRBD1 (6 bases). V shed 4 bases and J shed 5 bases, with 14 bases lying between them. This CDR3 is built from 15 residues. CDR1 MGHDK and CDR2 SYGVNS come from the germline V gene. CDR3 sequence (DNA): TGTGCCAGCAGTGCTTCAGGGGTATTGACCGGGGAGCTGTTTTTT. It translates to CASSASGVLTGELFF.

Many counts were recorded for this clonotype. The chain links TRBV18 to TRBJ2-1; 7 positions agree with TRBD2. The CDR3 sequence is 17 residues long. CDR1 is KGHSH and CDR2 is LQKENI in the germline V gene. Trimming removed 2 bases from V and 5 bases from J; junction bases left unmatched: 12. CDR3 sequence reads: CASSPYLSGIGNNEQFF. The CDR3 region has the DNA TGTGCCAGCTCACCATATCTCAGCGGGATTGGAAACAATGAGCAGTTCTTC.

This clonotype was observed at least ten times. The chain links TRBV3-1 to TRBJ1-4; D is ambiguous. Trimming removed 4 bases from V and 8 bases from J, with 14 bases in between. This CDR3 has 14 residues. Germline lookup yields CDR1 LGHDT and CDR2 YNNKEL (reference sequence). The CDR3 sequence: CASSRIGVGEKLFF. CDR3 DNA sequence: TGTGCCAGCAGCCGGATTGGGGTAGGAGAAAAACTGTTTTTT.

J is TRBJ1-1 and V is TRBV5-1; TRBD1 aligns across 9 bases. Per germline, CDR1 SGHRS and CDR2 YFSETQ. The ends lost 6 bases at V and 0 bases at J; junction bases unmatched: 6. This CDR3 spans 15 amino acids. Here the CDR3 DNA reads TGCGCCAGCAAGGGGACAGGGATGGTGAACACTGAAGCTTTCTTT. This translates into CASKGTGMVNTEAFF. Looking up the rest from reference TRBV5-1 and TRBJ1-1 gives the full variable domain: KAGVTQTPRYLIKTRGQQVTLSCSPISGHRSVSWYQQTPGQGLQFLFEYFSETQRNKGNFPGRFSGRQFSNSRSEMNVSTLELGDSALYLCASKGTGMVNTEAFFGQGTRLTVV.

This clonotype has at least ten counts. The V gene is TRBV7-2, the J gene TRBJ1-2; perhaps TRBD1 as D (6 bases). The germline V and J ends were trimmed by 1 base and 4 bases, with 13 bases remaining between them. The CDR3 totals 15 residues. Germline lookup yields CDR1 SGHTA and CDR2 FQGNSA. Here the CDR3 reads CASSLGGGTSYGYTF. The DNA of the CDR3 is TGTGCCAGCAGCTTAGGAGGGGGGACTTCCTATGGCTACACCTTC.

The chain carries TRBV25-1 and TRBJ1-5, with D possibly being TRBD1 (6 bases). Germline values: CDR1 MGHDK, CDR2 SYGVNS. V was pared by 3 bases and J by 7 bases, with 10 bases between. CDR3 length: 13 amino acids. The CDR3, as DNA: TGTGCCAGCAGTGAGCCAGGGGCGCAGCCCCAGCATTTT. It is translated as CASSEPGAQPQHF.

The table lists this clonotype with many counts. The gene calls are TRBV29-1 and TRBJ1-2, with D unclear. V was trimmed by 0 bases and J by 7 bases, leaving 6 bases between them. Germline CDR1 and CDR2: SQVTM and ANQGSEA. There are 11 residues in the CDR3. The CDR3 reads CSVEEPGGYTF. In DNA, the CDR3 is TGCAGCGTTGAAGAGCCGGGTGGCTACACCTTC. Together with reference TRBV29-1 and TRBJ1-2, the CDR3 gives the full variable domain: SAVISQKPSRDICQRGTSLTIQCQVDSQVTMMFWYRQQPGQSLTLIATANQGSEATYESGFVIDKFPISRPNLTFSTLTVSNMSPEDSSIYLCSVEEPGGYTFGSGTRLTVV.

This clonotype was detected ten times or more. The chain combines TRBV5-1 with TRBJ2-1; D is perhaps TRBD1 (6 bases). CDR3 length equals 17 residues. CDR1 and CDR2 from the germline V gene are SGHRS and YFSETQ. Between the trimmed V and J ends, which lost 5 bases and 5 bases, there was a span of 23 bases. The CDR3: CASRHGQLAYTHNEQFF. The CDR3 nucleotides read TGCGCCAGCAGACATGGACAGCTCGCCTACACACACAATGAGCAGTTCTTC.

A few counts support this clonotype. This chain joins TRBV20-1 and TRBJ2-3; TRBD2 aligns across 9 bases. The length of the CDR3 is 14 residues. Germline values: CDR1 DFQATT, CDR2 SNEGSKA (reference sequence). V lost 6 bases, J lost 2 bases, and 6 bases stayed unmatched. The CDR3 spells CSAKTSGYTDTQYF. The CDR3 DNA reads as TGCAGTGCAAAGACTAGCGGTTACACAGATACGCAGTATTTT.

In this sample, this clonotype turned up many times. The rearrangement joins TRBV5-5 to TRBJ2-3, with D unclear. V was pared by 4 bases and J by 10 bases, with 19 bases between. The CDR3 sequence is 14 residues long. Per germline, CDR1 SGHKS and CDR2 YYEKEE (reference sequence). The CDR3 loop is CASSHQPEVGAQYF. The DNA of the CDR3 is TGTGCCAGCAGCCACCAGCCCGAAGTTGGTGCGCAGTATTTT.

The table lists this clonotype with many counts. The V gene is TRBV5-5, the J gene TRBJ2-7; unclear D gene. V was trimmed by 0 bases and J by 0 bases, leaving 10 bases between them. There are 15 residues in the CDR3. Germline assignment: CDR1 SGHKS and CDR2 YYEKEE (reference sequence). DNA of the CDR3: TGTGCCAGCAGCTTGGTATGGCCGGGCTCCTACGAGCAGTACGTC. Translated, it gives CASSLVWPGSYEQYV.

This clonotype has more than one count but fewer than ten. J is TRBJ2-1 and V is TRBV7-3; 10 bases match TRBD2. J was trimmed by 8 bases and V by 5 bases; bases with no gene match: 12. There are 16 residues in the CDR3. CDR1 and CDR2 from the germline V gene are SGHTA and FQGTGA. The CDR3 here is CASSAVPLAGVHEQFF. The CDR3 region has the DNA TGTGCCAGCAGCGCAGTCCCTCTAGCGGGAGTCCATGAGCAGTTCTTC.

This clonotype was observed at least ten times. The chain employs TRBV4-2 and TRBJ2-1; TRBD1 is a possible D gene (6 bases). The germline V gene has CDR1 LGHNA and CDR2 YNFKEQ. With 1 base removed from V and 4 bases from J, the gap between germline ends came to 17 bases. The CDR3 length is 17 residues. This CDR3 reads CASSQVGGGQDYNEQFF. The DNA for the CDR3 is TGTGCCAGCAGCCAAGTGGGTGGGGGCCAGGATTACAATGAGCAGTTCTTC.